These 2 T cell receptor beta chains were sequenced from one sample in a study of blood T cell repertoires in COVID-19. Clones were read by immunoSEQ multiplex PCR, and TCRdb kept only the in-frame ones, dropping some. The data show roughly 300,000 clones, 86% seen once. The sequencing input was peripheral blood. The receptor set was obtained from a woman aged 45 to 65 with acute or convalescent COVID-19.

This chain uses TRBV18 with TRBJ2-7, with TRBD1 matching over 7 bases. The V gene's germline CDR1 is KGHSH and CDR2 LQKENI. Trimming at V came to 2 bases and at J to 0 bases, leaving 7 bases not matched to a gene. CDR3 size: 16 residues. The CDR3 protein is CASSPSQTGVSYEQYF. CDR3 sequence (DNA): TGTGCCAGCTCACCATCCCAAACAGGGGTCTCCTACGAGCAGTACTTC.

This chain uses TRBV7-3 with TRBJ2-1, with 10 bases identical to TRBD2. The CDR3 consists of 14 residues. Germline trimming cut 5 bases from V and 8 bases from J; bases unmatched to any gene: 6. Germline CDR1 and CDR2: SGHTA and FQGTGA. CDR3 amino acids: CASSPTSGKDEQFF. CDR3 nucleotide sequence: TGTGCCAGCAGCCCCACTAGCGGGAAGGATGAGCAGTTCTTC.